The rows below give T cell receptor beta chains drawn from one sample of a study of PD-L1 blockade in urothelial cancer. Produced via immunoSEQ multiplex PCR; TCRdb's table is partial and in-frame only. The sample lists 20,000 to 25,000 clones, 90% to 95% seen once, with 11% in the top ten. The specimen comprised PBMCs, sampled around atezolizumab (anti-PD-L1) treatment. These receptors all stem from a woman aged 60-70 years with urothelial cancer. Each CDR3 is given with its conserved first and last residue. The D gene is left open where the match is weak.

j_call d_call cdr3_length v_call cdr3_aa cdr3_nt
TRBJ2-7 - 13 TRBV27 CASSFRYGGEQYF TGTGCCAGCAGTTTTCGTTACGGGGGCGAGCAGTACTTC
TRBJ2-3 TRBD1 15 TRBV6-5 CASSFGTGWPDTQYF TGTGCCAGCAGTTTCGGGACAGGGTGGCCAGATACGCAGTATTTT
TRBJ2-5 - 14 TRBV11-1 CASSLAQPQETQYF TGTGCCAGCAGCTTGGCACAGCCCCAAGAGACCCAGTACTTC
TRBJ2-1 - 14 TRBV7-2 CASSFRADYNEQFF TGTGCCAGCAGCTTTAGAGCGGACTACAATGAGCAGTTCTTC
TRBJ2-2 TRBD2 14 TRBV2 CASSVAGDTGELFF TGTGCCAGCAGTGTAGCGGGAGACACCGGGGAGCTGTTTTTT
TRBJ2-7 TRBD2 18 TRBV7-2 CASSLTTSGGPSSYEQYF TGTGCCAGCAGCTTAACGACTAGCGGGGGGCCAAGCTCCTACGAGCAGTACTTC
TRBJ2-7 TRBD1 15 TRBV7-8 CASSTRDSLSYEQYF TGTGCCAGCAGCACCCGGGACAGTTTATCCTACGAGCAGTACTTC
TRBJ2-7 - 11 TRBV6-5 CASSYGDNSYF TGTGCCAGCAGTTACGGGGACAACTCTTACTTC
TRBJ2-1 TRBD1 18 TRBV28 CASSLTGTELYSYNEQFF TGTGCCAGCAGTCTTACCGGGACAGAACTATACTCCTACAATGAGCAGTTCTTC
TRBJ1-2 TRBD1 14 TRBV5-1 CASTPGQEIYGYTF TGCGCCAGCACTCCGGGACAGGAGATCTATGGCTACACCTTC
TRBJ2-2 TRBD1 18 TRBV7-6 CASSPNPTRQGNTGELFF TGTGCCAGCAGCCCCAACCCGACGCGACAGGGGAACACCGGGGAGCTGTTTTTT
TRBJ1-2 TRBD1 16 TRBV25-1 CASSVPSGQGTYGYTF TGTGCCAGCAGTGTTCCTTCGGGACAGGGTACCTATGGCTACACCTTC
TRBJ2-6 - 14 TRBV5-8 CASTLGTGANVLTF TGTGCCAGCACCCTCGGGACTGGGGCCAACGTCCTGACTTTC
TRBJ1-5 TRBD1 17 TRBV5-4 CASSLGPRQGGNQPQHF TGTGCCAGCAGCTTGGGTCCCCGACAGGGTGGCAATCAGCCCCAGCATTTT
TRBJ2-5 TRBD2 15 TRBV29-1 CSVEVLAGGPETQYF TGCAGCGTTGAAGTCCTAGCGGGAGGGCCAGAGACCCAGTACTTC
TRBJ2-5 - 13 TRBV7-2 CASSLERRETQYF TGTGCCAGCAGCTTAGAAAGGAGGGAGACCCAGTACTTC
TRBJ2-5 - 14 TRBV7-7 CASSPAGRRETQYF TGTGCCAGCAGCCCTGCGGGGAGGAGGGAGACCCAGTACTTC
TRBJ2-6 - 14 TRBV5-4 CASSDVGGANVLTF TGTGCCAGCAGCGACGTGGGCGGGGCCAACGTCCTGACTTTC
TRBJ2-5 TRBD1 15 TRBV29-1 CSVEGVGQGVETQYF TGCAGCGTTGAAGGGGTCGGACAGGGGGTGGAGACCCAGTACTTC
TRBJ2-6 TRBD1 16 TRBV6-6 CASRRTGDPGANVLTF TGTGCCAGCAGGAGGACAGGGGACCCTGGGGCCAACGTCCTGACTTTC
TRBJ2-7 - 15 TRBV21-1 CASSCCLRRVGEQYF TGTGCCAGCAGCTGCTGTCTGAGGCGGGTTGGCGAGCAGTACTTC
TRBJ2-7 - 12 TRBV6-6 CASSRQSIEQYF TGTGCCAGCAGTAGACAGTCCATCGAGCAGTACTTC
TRBJ1-2 - 14 TRBV27 CASSPEGYNYGYTF TGTGCCAGCAGCCCCGAGGGTTATAACTATGGCTACACCTTC
TRBJ2-2 TRBD1 16 TRBV29-1 CSVEPQDRGITGELFF TGCAGCGTTGAACCCCAGGACAGGGGAATAACGGGGGAGCTGTTTTTT
TRBJ2-1 TRBD1 13 TRBV6-5 CASNRGPGNEQFF TGTGCCAGTAACAGGGGGCCGGGCAATGAGCAGTTCTTC